This passage covers 9 T cell receptor beta chains from one sample sequenced in a study of shared clonotypes between healthy human individuals. Generated by immunoSEQ multiplex PCR, the TCRdb table keeps only in-frame clones and is missing some. The sample records more than 550,000 clones, roughly 72% being singletons. Sequencing was performed on memory CD4+ T cells sorted from blood. Sample subset: CD45RA-negative fraction. The source of these receptors is a woman aged 25 to 39 in good health.

The count of this clone is one. This chain uses TRBV5-1 with TRBJ2-1; D unresolved. V was clipped by 0 bases and J by 0 bases, with 13 bases between them. Germline CDR1 is SGHRS and CDR2 is YFSETQ. The CDR3 has 17 amino acids. CDR3 nucleotides: TGCGCCAGCAGCTTGGTGGGGTTACAGAGCTCCTACAATGAGCAGTTCTTC. Its protein product is CASSLVGLQSSYNEQFF. The whole variable domain, remainder taken from reference TRBV5-1 and TRBJ2-1, is KAGVTQTPRYLIKTRGQQVTLSCSPISGHRSVSWYQQTPGQGLQFLFEYFSETQRNKGNFPGRFSGRQFSNSRSEMNVSTLELGDSALYLCASSLVGLQSSYNEQFFGPGTRLTVL.

This clone came up once. The chain recombines TRBV6-5 with TRBJ1-1, with D uncertain. V lost 5 bases and J 4 bases, leaving 11 bases between the germline ends. The CDR3 consists of 13 residues. The germline gives CDR1 MNHEY, CDR2 SVGAGI. CDR3 loop: CASSEYGVTEAFF. As DNA, the CDR3 is TGTGCCAGCAGTGAATACGGGGTCACTGAAGCTTTCTTT.

The sample holds one count of this clone. The genes are TRBV5-5 and TRBJ2-7, with D perhaps matching TRBD2 (6 bases). The germline V and J ends were trimmed by 1 base and 0 bases, with 20 bases remaining between them. Germline assignment: CDR1 SGHKS and CDR2 YYEKEE (reference sequence). The CDR3 consists of 18 residues. This chain's CDR3 is CASSLREAPNKNSYEQYF. In DNA form, the CDR3 reads TGTGCCAGCAGCTTGAGGGAGGCGCCGAACAAAAACTCCTACGAGCAGTACTTC.

The V gene is TRBV21-1, the J gene TRBJ1-5. TRBV21-1 is noted as a pseudogene. The CDR3 sequence is 16 residues long. The DNA for the CDR3 is TGTGCCAGCAGCAAAGGTAGGGTTGAGGATCGTCAGCCCCAGCATTTT. Protein product: CASSKGRVEDRQPQHF.

This clone was recorded only once. J is TRBJ1-1 and V is TRBV7-9; no firm D call. V was pared by 2 bases and J by 2 bases, with 9 bases between. This CDR3 has 14 residues. The germline gives CDR1 SEHNR, CDR2 FQNEAQ (reference sequence). The CDR3 coding sequence is TGTGCCAGCAGCTTATCACGGGGAAACACTGAAGCTTTCTTT. This gives the protein CASSLSRGNTEAFF.

The chain is built from TRBV27 and TRBJ1-1; TRBD1 might be the D (5 bases). This CDR3 comprises 15 residues. Germline lookup yields CDR1 MNHEY and CDR2 SMNVEV (reference sequence). Trimming shortened V by 5 bases and J by 3 bases, and 16 bases separated the two germline ends. The DNA for the CDR3 is TGTGCCAGCAGTCTTAAGGGGCTTGTGGACACTGAAGCTTTCTTT. It translates to CASSLKGLVDTEAFF.

This rearrangement joins TRBV11-3 to TRBJ2-2; 8 positions agree with TRBD2. The CDR3 contains 17 residues. Looked up from germline, CDR1 is SGHNT and CDR2 is YENEEA. The ends lost 1 base at V and 3 bases at J; junction bases unmatched: 7. The CDR3 reads CASSLGRTSGYTGELFF. CDR3 in DNA: TGTGCCAGCAGCTTAGGGAGAACTAGCGGTTACACCGGGGAGCTGTTTTTT.

The V and J genes are TRBV5-4 and TRBJ2-1, with D uncertain. Germline CDR1 SGHNT, CDR2 YYREEE (reference sequence). Trimming left V 2 bases short and J 2 bases short, with 11 bases between. This CDR3 contains 15 residues. The CDR3 spells CASSFDNSPYNEQFF. The CDR3 DNA reads TGTGCCAGCAGCTTTGACAATTCCCCCTACAATGAGCAGTTCTTC.

The chain links TRBV7-2 to TRBJ2-3; 10 bases map to TRBD2. With V trimmed by 3 bases and J by 5 bases, 5 bases remained unmatched. Germline CDR1 reads SGHTA; CDR2 reads FQGNSA. The CDR3 is 15 residues long. CDR3 sequence reads: CASSFGASGRDTQYF. CDR3 nucleotides: TGTGCCAGCAGCTTTGGGGCTAGCGGGAGAGATACGCAGTATTTT.